Listed below are T cell receptor beta chains from one sample, sequenced in a study of metastatic and nonmetastatic thyroid tumors. With MiXCR, TCRdb reprocessed the PCR reads. The sample shows over 20,000 clones, 15% to 18% of them seen only once. What was sequenced was blood. The receptors here all came from a female donor with papillary thyroid cancer or a benign thyroid nodule (not recorded which). Some clones in this sample may be carry-over from other donors' samples. CDR3s include the opening cysteine and the closing phenylalanine or tryptophan. Fields, in order: V gene, clone size, J gene, D gene, CDR3 protein, CDR3 DNA. D genes are given only for firm matches. Clone size, where shown, is once, few, many, or a class for clones that have expanded.

TRBV6-2/TRBV6-3	-	TRBJ2-1	TRBD2	CASSYQGLAGNEQFF	TGTGCCAGCAGTTACCAGGGACTAGCAGGCAATGAGCAGTTCTTC
TRBV6-1	many	TRBJ2-7	TRBD2	CASSLSGRAVLYEQYF	TGTGCCAGCAGCCTTAGCGGGAGGGCAGTGTTGTACGAGCAGTACTTC
TRBV5-1	many	TRBJ2-1	-	CASSRGDGDEQFF	TGCGCCAGCTCCCGTGGGGACGGCGATGAGCAGTTCTTC
TRBV20-1	-	TRBJ2-7	-	CSAGDKRSSYEQYF	TGCAGTGCGGGAGACAAAAGGAGCTCCTACGAGCAGTACTTC
TRBV6-1	many	TRBJ1-2	-	CASSDNDGGGYTF	TGTGCCAGCAGTGACAACGACGGGGGGGGCTACACCTTC
TRBV15	-	TRBJ2-3	TRBD2	CATSRDTLAGAEADTQYF	TGTGCCACCAGCAGAGATACCCTAGCGGGAGCCGAGGCGGATACGCAGTATTTT
TRBV12-3/TRBV12-4	few	TRBJ2-1	-	CASSQTPRYEQFF	TGTGCCAGCAGCCAGACTCCGCGCTATGAGCAGTTCTTC
TRBV6-8	many	TRBJ2-3	-	CASRPYPPVEDTQYF	TGTGCCAGCAGACCCTACCCACCGGTTGAGGATACGCAGTATTTT
TRBV5-4	-	TRBJ2-7	TRBD2	CASSLERGHEQYF	TGTGCCAGCAGCTTGGAGCGGGGCCACGAGCAGTACTTC
TRBV4-2	medium-sized	TRBJ2-7	-	CASSQERTGTYEQYF	TGTGCCAGCAGCCAAGAGCGGACTGGGACCTACGAGCAGTACTTC
TRBV6-1	many	TRBJ2-1	-	CASSVGLAVLGEQFF	TGTGCCAGCAGTGTGGGGCTAGCTGTATTGGGTGAGCAGTTCTTC
TRBV5-1	many	TRBJ1-4	-	CASSPMRSDEKLFF	TGCGCCAGCAGCCCAATGCGGAGCGATGAAAAACTGTTTTTT
TRBV7-2	many	TRBJ2-2	TRBD2	CASSLAAGAVAGELFF	TGTGCCAGTAGCTTAGCGGCGGGAGCGGTGGCCGGGGAGCTGTTTTTT
TRBV5-1	many	TRBJ2-7	TRBD2	CASSQGLAGGSEQYF	TGCGCCAGCAGCCAGGGACTAGCGGGAGGGAGTGAGCAGTACTTC
TRBV20-1	many	TRBJ1-1	-	CSARYRYGDTEAFF	TGCAGTGCTAGATACAGGTACGGGGACACTGAAGCTTTCTTT
TRBV12-3/TRBV12-4	many	TRBJ2-3	-	CASSLDSSGTDTQYF	TGTGCCAGCAGTTTAGACTCATCAGGGACAGATACGCAGTATTTT
TRBV19	many	TRBJ2-1	TRBD2	CASTPGLAGVSNEQFF	TGTGCCAGTACACCGGGACTAGCGGGAGTTAGTAATGAGCAGTTCTTC
TRBV18	many	TRBJ2-1	TRBD1	CASSPPGQGNNEQFF	TGTGCCAGCTCACCTCCGGGACAGGGAAACAATGAGCAGTTCTTC
TRBV19	few	TRBJ2-3	-	CASSRRLVRTDTQYF	TGTGCCAGTAGTAGGAGACTAGTTAGGACAGATACGCAGTATTTT
TRBV5-4	many	TRBJ2-3	-	CASRTGRTDTQYF	TGTGCCAGCAGAACAGGGCGGACAGATACGCAGTATTTT
TRBV12-3/TRBV12-4	many	TRBJ2-3	TRBD2	CASRVAGVDTDTQYF	TGTGCCAGCAGGGTAGCGGGCGTTGACACAGATACGCAGTATTTT
TRBV9	many	TRBJ1-2	-	CASSVVGSGYTF	TGTGCCAGCAGCGTAGTGGGGAGTGGCTACACCTTC
TRBV20-1	many	TRBJ2-2	-	CSARGGDQVNTGELFF	TGCAGTGCTAGAGGCGGGGACCAGGTAAACACCGGGGAGCTGTTTTTT
TRBV30	few	TRBJ2-7	TRBD1	CAWSAPGQAEFSYEQYF	TGTGCCTGGAGCGCCCCTGGACAGGCGGAATTTTCATACGAGCAGTACTTC
TRBV11-2	many	TRBJ2-5	-	CASSLVTGGEETQYF	TGTGCCAGCAGCTTAGTAACAGGTGGGGAAGAGACCCAGTACTTC
TRBV7-9	many	TRBJ2-1	TRBD2	CASSLAPLAGGGNEQFF	TGTGCCAGCAGCTTAGCGCCCCTAGCGGGAGGGGGTAATGAGCAGTTCTTC
TRBV5-1	-	TRBJ2-1	TRBD2	CASSLDVSGFNEQFF	TGCGCCAGCAGCTTGGATGTTAGCGGGTTCAATGAGCAGTTCTTC
TRBV6-5	many	TRBJ2-1	-	CASSYRGGTYNEQFF	TGTGCCAGCAGTTACCGGGGCGGAACCTACAATGAGCAGTTCTTC
TRBV20-1	few	TRBJ2-7	TRBD1	CSASETGSYEQYF	TGCAGTGCTAGCGAGACAGGGTCCTACGAGCAGTACTTC
TRBV7-8	many	TRBJ1-4	-	CASSSNGRIATNEKLFF	TGTGCCAGCAGCTCCAATGGACGCATCGCAACTAATGAAAAACTGTTTTTT
TRBV20-1	many	TRBJ1-4	-	CSAETAGEKLFF	TGCAGTGCGGAGACAGCGGGGGAAAAACTGTTTTTT
TRBV3-1	many	TRBJ2-5	-	CASSPLQETQYF	TGTGCCAGCAGCCCCCTCCAAGAGACCCAGTACTTC
TRBV28	many	TRBJ2-5	TRBD1	CASNVGGTGGGETQYF	TGTGCCAGCAACGTTGGTGGGACAGGGGGCGGAGAGACCCAGTACTTC
TRBV20-1	many	TRBJ2-7	-	CSARGDLDHEQYF	TGCAGTGCTAGAGGGGACTTGGACCACGAGCAGTACTTC
TRBV27	many	TRBJ2-7	-	CASSSGRYSYEQYF	TGTGCCAGCAGTTCTGGCAGGTACTCCTACGAGCAGTACTTC
TRBV3-1	many	TRBJ1-1	-	CASSQSWGLTEAFF	TGTGCCAGCAGCCAAAGTTGGGGGTTAACTGAAGCTTTCTTT
TRBV5-1	-	TRBJ2-3	TRBD1	CASSLGQGLADTQYF	TGCGCCAGCAGCTTGGGACAGGGTTTGGCAGATACGCAGTATTTT
TRBV28	-	TRBJ2-7	-	CASSLALGEQYF	TGTGCCAGCAGCCTGGCCCTCGGGGAGCAGTACTTC
TRBV20-1	-	TRBJ2-3	-	CSAREDYRATQYF	TGCAGTGCTAGAGAGGACTATAGGGCTACGCAGTATTTT
TRBV6-1	many	TRBJ1-4	-	CASKKRRAHEKLFF	TGTGCCAGCAAAAAAAGGAGGGCCCACGAAAAACTGTTTTTT
TRBV4-3	many	TRBJ2-2	TRBD2	CASSQLAGVTGELFF	TGCGCCAGCAGCCAACTAGCGGGAGTGACCGGGGAGCTGTTTTTT
TRBV27	-	TRBJ2-5	TRBD2	CASSLRVTSGQQETQYF	TGTGCCAGCAGTTTACGGGTTACTAGCGGGCAGCAAGAGACCCAGTACTTC
TRBV4-1	medium-sized	TRBJ2-5	-	CASSQSGSGGPETQYF	TGCGCCAGCAGCCAATCAGGTAGTGGGGGCCCAGAGACCCAGTACTTC
TRBV5-1	medium-sized	TRBJ2-6	-	CASSSQGAGANVLTF	TGCGCCAGCAGCTCGCAGGGAGCAGGGGCCAACGTCCTGACTTTC
TRBV11-2	-	TRBJ2-7	TRBD2	CASSPAGGQGVYEQYF	TGTGCCAGCAGCCCCGCGGGAGGGCAGGGCGTCTACGAGCAGTACTTC
TRBV7-3	many	TRBJ1-1	-	CASSLQGPSNTEAFF	TGTGCCAGCAGCTTACAGGGGCCTTCGAACACTGAAGCTTTCTTT
TRBV7-8	-	TRBJ1-3	-	CASSSLSGRAGNTIYF	TGTGCCAGCAGCTCGCTCTCGGGGCGAGCTGGAAACACCATATATTTT
TRBV7-2	-	TRBJ2-7	TRBD1	CASSLGIGGVYEQYF	TGTGCCAGCAGCTTAGGGATAGGGGGCGTCTACGAGCAGTACTTC
TRBV11-1	many	TRBJ2-2	-	CASSFWGTRNTGELFF	TGTGCCAGCAGCTTTTGGGGGACCCGGAACACCGGGGAGCTGTTTTTT
TRBV10-3	many	TRBJ2-1	-	CAIGLDNNNEQFF	TGTGCCATCGGCTTGGACAACAACAATGAGCAGTTCTTC
TRBV11-2	-	TRBJ2-1	-	CASSLEPTDRPTCFF	TGTGCCAGCAGCTTAGAACCCACCGACAGACCAACCTGCTTCTTC
TRBV5-4	many	TRBJ2-3	TRBD2	CASSLRSGRHTDTQYF	TGTGCCAGCAGCTTGAGGAGCGGGAGACACACAGATACGCAGTATTTT
TRBV6-2/TRBV6-3	many	TRBJ2-7	-	CASSYEGEQYF	TGTGCCAGCAGTTATGAGGGGGAGCAGTACTTC
TRBV20-1	many	TRBJ2-3	-	CSARDSGGARGTDTQYF	TGCAGTGCTAGAGATTCCGGGGGCGCGAGAGGCACAGATACGCAGTATTTT
TRBV7-9	many	TRBJ2-3	-	CASSLEVTDTQYF	TGTGCCAGCAGCTTAGAGGTAACAGATACGCAGTATTTT